This is a list of T cell receptor beta chains from one sample in a study of shared clonotypes between healthy human individuals. The data were produced by immunoSEQ multiplex PCR, yet TCRdb's version contains in-frame clones alone and is incomplete. The sample includes about 690,000 clones, about 90% of them seen just once. Sequenced: memory CD8+ T cells from PBMCs. All receptors derive from a man between 18 and 35 years old in good health. Some clones in this sample may be carry-over from other donors' samples. The CDR3 runs from the conserved cysteine through the conserved F or W. Fields, in order: V gene, D gene, clone size, J gene, CDR3 DNA, CDR3 protein. The D gene is left open where the match is weak. Only some rows state a clone size, as once, few, many or a class for expanded clones.

TRBV27,TRBD1,-,TRBJ2-7,TGTGCCAGCAGTTTTGGGACAGGGAGCGCCTACGAGCAGTACTTC,CASSFGTGSAYEQYF
TRBV29-1,TRBD1,-,TRBJ2-3,TGCAGTGGACAGGACTCAGCAATAGATACGCAGTATTTT,CSGQDSAIDTQYF
TRBV4-1,-,-,TRBJ2-2,TGCGCCAGCAGGAGAACGGGAGATGGCACCGGGGAGCTGTTTTTT,CASRRTGDGTGELFF
TRBV6-5,-,-,TRBJ2-7,TGTGCCAGCCAACCGGGACGGTACTACGAGCAGTACTTC,CASQPGRYYEQYF
TRBV4-1,-,once,TRBJ2-2,TGCGCCAGCAGCCTAAGGTCTAGTCCGAACACCGGGGAGCTGTTTTTT,CASSLRSSPNTGELFF
TRBV4-2,-,-,TRBJ1-2,TGTGCCAGCAGCCAGTTTGGGGAGGTGGGTGGCTACACCTTC,CASSQFGEVGGYTF
TRBV4-3,-,-,TRBJ2-2,TGCGCCAGCAGCCAATTTCCTGTTGGGGGAACCGGGGAGCTGTTTTTT,CASSQFPVGGTGELFF
TRBV6-6,-,once,TRBJ2-7,TGTGCCAGCAGTTACATGGGGGCCGAGCAGTACTTC,CASSYMGAEQYF
TRBV5-1,TRBD1,-,TRBJ2-5,TGCGCCAGCAGCCTCGTCGGGACAGGGGGCGTCGAGGAGGAGACCCAGTACTTC,CASSLVGTGGVEEETQYF
TRBV2,-,-,TRBJ1-5,TGTGCCAGCAGTGGCAGGTGGGGTGGCCCAGATCAGCCCCAGCATTTT,CASSGRWGGPDQPQHF
TRBV29-1,-,few,TRBJ1-1,TGCAGCGTTGAAGCCCCGCTGACAGGAGAAGCTTTCTTT,CSVEAPLTGEAFF
TRBV10-2,-,-,TRBJ2-7,TGCGCCAGCCGGGACACCAACTCCTACGAGCAGTACTTC,CASRDTNSYEQYF
TRBV6-4,TRBD2,-,TRBJ2-1,TGTGCCAGCAGTGTACGACTAGCGGGTCTAAATGAGCAGTTCTTC,CASSVRLAGLNEQFF
TRBV19,TRBD1,-,TRBJ2-5,TGTGCCAGTAGGTCGACAGGCCAGGGGGCCCAGTACTTC,CASRSTGQGAQYF
TRBV5-5,-,many,TRBJ2-7,TGTGCCAGCAGCCTGGGACATTTGAGCTCCTACGAGCAGTACTTC,CASSLGHLSSYEQYF
TRBV11-2,TRBD2,-,TRBJ2-2,TGTGCCAGCAGCTTCCAACTAGCGGGAGCAGTAATAGGAATTGGGGAGCTGTTTTTT,CASSFQLAGAVIGIGELFF
TRBV7-9,-,-,TRBJ1-2,TGTGCCAGCAGCTTAGATGGCACAGGCGGCTATGGCTACACCTTC,CASSLDGTGGYGYTF
TRBV7-9,-,-,TRBJ2-1,TGTGCCAGCGGAATTATCCCCCAGGGGGGCAATGAGCAGTTCTTC,CASGIIPQGGNEQFF
TRBV10-3,TRBD2,-,TRBJ2-7,TGTGCCATCAGTCCTCGGACTAGCGGACTCTCCTACGAGCAGTACTTC,CAISPRTSGLSYEQYF
TRBV7-8,TRBD2,-,TRBJ2-2,TGTGCCAGCAGCCCCACGAGAGCGGGAGGGTTTAAGTACACCGGGGAGCTGTTTTTT,CASSPTRAGGFKYTGELFF
TRBV28,-,-,TRBJ1-4,TGTGCCAGCAGTTTATTGGCGAATAATGAAAAACTGTTTTTT,CASSLLANNEKLFF
TRBV7-2,-,once,TRBJ2-7,TGTGCCAGCAGCTCCCGGAGGAGCTACGAGCAGTACTTC,CASSSRRSYEQYF
TRBV27,-,-,TRBJ2-7,TGTGCCAGCAGGTCGGCGGATGAGTGGGAGCAGTACTTC,CASRSADEWEQYF
TRBV11-1,-,-,TRBJ2-3,TGTGCCAGCAGCTTAGCGAGCGGGAGCACAGATACGCAGTATTTT,CASSLASGSTDTQYF
TRBV7-9,TRBD1,-,TRBJ1-2,TGTGCCAGCAGCTTTGGGACAGGGGGCTATGGCTACACCTTC,CASSFGTGGYGYTF
TRBV7-8,-,-,TRBJ2-1,TGTGCCAGCAGCCCCCCCGCCTCCCCTATGGGGTACAATGAGCAGTTCTTC,CASSPPASPMGYNEQFF
TRBV5-1,-,-,TRBJ2-1,TGCGCCAGCAGCTTGGTGGGAGGACCCCTCGGTGGCAATGAGCAGTTCTTC,CASSLVGGPLGGNEQFF
TRBV5-6,-,-,TRBJ2-5,TGTGCCAGCAGGAGGGCATCGGTATACAAGGAGACCCAGTACTTC,CASRRASVYKETQYF
TRBV6-5,-,-,TRBJ2-7,TGTGCCAGCAGTTACATCGTGGGGGGTACCCGCGAGCAGTACTTC,CASSYIVGGTREQYF
TRBV27,-,-,TRBJ2-1,TGTGCCAGCAGTTTATCGCGCCCTAGCCCCGGTCAGAATGAGCAGTTCTTC,CASSLSRPSPGQNEQFF
TRBV10-3,TRBD1,-,TRBJ2-7,TGTGCCATCACAACCCAGGGGGCTAGAAACGAGCAGTACTTC,CAITTQGARNEQYF
TRBV28,-,-,TRBJ2-5,TGTGCCAGCAGTTTAGTCTCAGGGTTCGGAGAGACCCAGTACTTC,CASSLVSGFGETQYF
TRBV7-6,TRBD2,-,TRBJ2-4,TGTGCCAGCAGCTTATCAGCGGGAGGGGCCAAAAACATTCAGTACTTC,CASSLSAGGAKNIQYF
TRBV6-5,-,-,TRBJ1-5,TGTGCCAGCAGTTACTCTTGGGGCAATCAGCCCCAGCATTTT,CASSYSWGNQPQHF
TRBV7-8,-,once,TRBJ2-2,TGTGCCAGCAATTTGGGTCCCACCGGGGAGCTGTTTTTT,CASNLGPTGELFF
TRBV11-3,TRBD2,-,TRBJ2-1,TGTGCCAGCAGCCCCGGTTTAGCGGGAGATGAGGAGCAGTTCTTC,CASSPGLAGDEEQFF
TRBV10-2,TRBD1,-,TRBJ1-2,TGCGCCAGCAGTGAGTGGCAGGGGGATAACTATGGCTACACCTTC,CASSEWQGDNYGYTF
TRBV30,TRBD2,-,TRBJ2-7,TGTGCCTGGAGTCGCCTAGCGGGAGGGGGCGAGCAGTACTTC,CAWSRLAGGGEQYF
TRBV6-5,-,-,TRBJ1-2,TGTGCCAGCAGCTACATGGGGGGCTACACCTTC,CASSYMGGYTF
TRBV4-1,TRBD1,-,TRBJ2-3,TGCGCCAGCAGCCAAGATACGGGACAGGCCACAGATACGCAGTATTTT,CASSQDTGQATDTQYF
TRBV13,-,-,TRBJ2-1,TGTGCCAGCAGGTCACAGGGTTACAATGAGCAGTTCTTC,CASRSQGYNEQFF
TRBV7-9,-,-,TRBJ2-1,TGTGCCAGCAGCTCCGAGGATGTTAGCGGTTACAATGAGCAGTTCTTC,CASSSEDVSGYNEQFF
TRBV28,TRBD1,-,TRBJ2-7,TGTGCCAGCAGTTTGGTTCCCCGGGACAGTCTGGTCCCGGGCACTTACGAGCAGTACTTC,CASSLVPRDSLVPGTYEQYF
TRBV27,TRBD1,-,TRBJ2-2,TGTGCCAGCAGTTCGGGACAGGGGTTACCCGGGGAGCTGTTTTTT,CASSSGQGLPGELFF
TRBV7-8,-,-,TRBJ2-4,TGTGCCAGCAGCTTACGTCCCGACGGGACCGGCGAAAACATTCAGTACTTC,CASSLRPDGTGENIQYF
TRBV25-1,-,-,TRBJ1-4,TGTGCCAGCAGTGAATATCCGGAAACCAGAAATGAAAAACTGTTTTTT,CASSEYPETRNEKLFF
TRBV9,-,-,TRBJ2-5,TGTGCCAGCAGCGCAACAGGGCACCAAGAGACCCAGTACTTC,CASSATGHQETQYF
TRBV9,TRBD2,once,TRBJ2-7,TGTGCCAGCAGCCCCGGGGGGGGTAAGTACGAGCAGTACTTC,CASSPGGGKYEQYF
TRBV28,-,-,TRBJ2-7,TGTGCCAGCAGCTCCCTTGGACAGAGTCCCTACGAGCAGTACTTC,CASSSLGQSPYEQYF
TRBV7-6,TRBD1,-,TRBJ1-4,TGTGCCAGCAGCCCGGCGCACAGGGGCAATGAAAAACTGTTTTTT,CASSPAHRGNEKLFF
TRBV5-6,TRBD1,-,TRBJ1-6,TGTGCCAGCAGCTTGGAGGGAACAGGGGATTCACCCCTCCACTTT,CASSLEGTGDSPLHF